This T cell receptor (beta chain) was found in a study of CD8+CD57+ T cells in acquired aplastic anemia. TCR beta VDJ and CDR3 were profiled, and genomic DNA was the template. TCRdb reprocessed the reads with MiXCR, giving one entry per CDR3 protein. Seen here are 150,000 to 200,000 distinct CDR3 sequences, 46% observed once, and the top ten hold around 2.9%. Germline V gene data show CDR1 as MNHNS and CDR2 as SASEGT. The CDR3 length is 15 residues. Points on this clonotype: Possible read error: a much larger clone is one base away.

Sequenced sample: sorted CD4+, CD8+, or CD8+CD57+ T cells (not recorded which) from PBMCs. This chain links TRBV6-1 with TRBJ2-1, with a weak D call TRBD2 (5 bases). The sequence was obtained from a human donor in good health. The CDR3 nucleotides are TGTGCCAGCAACCCGACTATTACTTCCTACAATGAGCAGTCCTTC. It specifies CASNPTITSYNEQSF.